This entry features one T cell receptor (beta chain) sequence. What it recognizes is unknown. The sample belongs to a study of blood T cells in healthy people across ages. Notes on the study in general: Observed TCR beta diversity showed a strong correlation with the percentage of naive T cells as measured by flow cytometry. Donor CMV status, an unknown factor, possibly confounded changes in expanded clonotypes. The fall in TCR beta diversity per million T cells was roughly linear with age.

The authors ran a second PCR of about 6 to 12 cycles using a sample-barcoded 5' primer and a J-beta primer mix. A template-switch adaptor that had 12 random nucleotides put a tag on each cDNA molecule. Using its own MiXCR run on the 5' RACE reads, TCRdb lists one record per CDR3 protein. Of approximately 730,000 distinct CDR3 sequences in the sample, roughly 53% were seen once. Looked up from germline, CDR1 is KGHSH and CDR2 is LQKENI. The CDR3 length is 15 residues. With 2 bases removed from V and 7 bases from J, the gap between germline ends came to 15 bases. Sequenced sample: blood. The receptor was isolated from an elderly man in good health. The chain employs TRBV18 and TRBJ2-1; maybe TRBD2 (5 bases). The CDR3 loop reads CASSPRAVLVNEQFF. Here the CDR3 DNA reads TGTGCCAGCTCACCAAGAGCGGTCCTAGTTAATGAGCAGTTCTTC.